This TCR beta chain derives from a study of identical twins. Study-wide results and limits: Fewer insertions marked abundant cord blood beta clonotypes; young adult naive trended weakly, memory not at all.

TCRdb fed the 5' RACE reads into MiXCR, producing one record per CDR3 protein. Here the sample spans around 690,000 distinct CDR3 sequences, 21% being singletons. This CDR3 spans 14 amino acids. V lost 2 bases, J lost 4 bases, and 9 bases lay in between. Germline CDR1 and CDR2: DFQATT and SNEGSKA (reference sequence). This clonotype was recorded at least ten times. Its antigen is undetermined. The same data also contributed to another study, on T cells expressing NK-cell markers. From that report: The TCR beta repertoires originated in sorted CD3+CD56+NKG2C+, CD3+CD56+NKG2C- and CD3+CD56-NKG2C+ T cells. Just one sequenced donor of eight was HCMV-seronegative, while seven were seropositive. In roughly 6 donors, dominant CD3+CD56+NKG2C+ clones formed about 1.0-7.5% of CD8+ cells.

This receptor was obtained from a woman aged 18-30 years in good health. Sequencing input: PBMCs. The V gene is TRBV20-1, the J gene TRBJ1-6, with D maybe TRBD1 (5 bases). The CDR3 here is CSARRGTYNSPLHF. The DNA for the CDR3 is TGCAGTGCTAGAAGAGGGACTTATAATTCACCCCTCCACTTT.